This TCR beta chain was found in a study of Tregs in tolerant kidney transplant recipients (dated by TCRdb to the late 2010s). Regarding the complete study: The transplants used related donors along with nonmyeloablative bone marrow transplantation, and in the human trials mixed chimerism was transient. The study applied TCRbeta sequencing to find donor-specific regulatory T cells before combined kidney and bone marrow transplantation and then followed those same cells after transplant. Here is what the overall study found, with its caveats: In tolerant patients, donor-specific Tregs expanded more than Tregs overall, which suggests antigen-driven rather than nonspecific expansion. Because only a small number of patients were included, the study had limitations, and the results will need to be validated in larger populations as well as under other immunosuppression protocols. Expanding Tregs with activated donor B cells appeared to identify the most biologically relevant and donor-specific TCRbeta repertoire. Although technical replication error seemed to be minimal, the question of biological reproducibility was not addressed directly. For some patients, the PCR primers changed as time went on, which meant samples from those patients could not be compared with one another at the nucleotide level.

Notes on this clone: The antigen this receptor binds is unknown. The CDR3 goes on 3 residues after the read ends, and that part is filled in from the germline J gene.

Genomic DNA was extracted from sorted cells with the QIAGEN DNeasy Blood and Tissue Kit for TCRbeta CDR3 sequencing. High-throughput TCRbeta CDR3 sequencing, including PCR amplification with bias correction and internal controls, was performed commercially through immunoSEQ. The authors' pipeline ran thus. A unique productive TCRbeta sequence was defined by the CDR3 nucleotide sequence when primers matched, and otherwise by the CDR3 amino acid sequence together with the Vbeta and Jbeta genes. To correct sorting error, sequences shared between sorted populations at a frequency ratio of 2:1 or less were removed; the rest were assigned to the higher population. A sequence counted as donor-reactive if, in CFSE-low cells, the sequence had a frequency of at least 0.01% and was expanded at least 5-fold compared with unstimulated cells. Jensen-Shannon divergence, calculated on the top 100 TCRbeta sequences ranked by frequency, was used to quantify repertoire divergence. For any sample with multiple sequencing runs, sorting error was corrected in each run separately before the runs were pooled. The source is immuneACCESS, and TCRdb retained only in-frame sequences with V and J called. Part of the clones is not carried over; for the studies checked, unresolved V genes explain less than half of this, and the remainder is unexplained. V and J calls and clone size are given by that table; D and trimming were obtained from the DNA. The sample table includes 30,000 or so clones. 13% to 15% of the sample lies in the top ten.

CDR1 DFQATT and CDR2 SNEGSKA are derived from the germline V gene (reference sequence). From the cysteine through the phenylalanine, the CDR3 covers 18 amino acids. Of the CDR3's DNA, 45 bases were read; they are in frame from base 1. V is clipped by 4 bases and J by 1 base, and the sequence between their germline boundaries is 24 bases long. This specimen's time point label, interpreted: blood sample drawn before combined kidney and bone marrow transplant. Unstimulated Tregs (CD4+CD25+CD127-), CD4+ non-Tregs (CD4+CD25-), CD4 and CD8 cells were FACS-sorted from thawed PBMCs. Patients were several combined kidney and bone marrow transplant recipients from the ITN036ST trial, and only these trial subjects had samples available. Healthy control blood was processed by Ficoll density gradient to PBMCs and cryopreserved; patient PBMCs were collected before and after transplant.

Here the sequenced sample was CD8+ T cells from blood, taken before the transplant. The rearrangement joined TRBV20-1 to TRBJ2-3; the D call is tentative, TRBD1 or TRBD2, as each matches 6 bases. The sequence was obtained from a human donor who received a combined kidney and bone marrow transplant. The part of the CDR3 DNA that was read is TGCAGTGCTACCGGCCTGTTCCCGCCAGGGGAGGGCACAGATACG. This translates into CSATGLFPPGEGTDT. In full, the CDR3 reads CSATGLFPPGEGTDTQYF.